This T cell receptor beta chain was captured in a study of blood T cells in healthy people across ages. A second PCR of 7 to 11 cycles used a sample-barcoded 5' primer and a J-beta primer mix. TCRdb passed the 5' RACE reads through MiXCR, listing each CDR3 protein once. This sample has about 1,400,000 distinct CDR3 sequences, with roughly 64% found just once. CDR1 is SQVTM and CDR2 is ANQGSEA in the germline V gene. The CDR3 runs to 14 residues. The V and J ends lost 3 bases and 1 base respectively, with 10 bases between them. Sequenced sample: blood. The source of this sequence is a man between 18 and 29 years old in good health. This chain connects TRBV29-1 to TRBJ2-1; perhaps TRBD2 as D (5 bases). CDR3 nucleotide sequence: TGCAGCGTTGATAGAAGCGGATCCTACAATGAGCAGTTCTTC. As protein: CSVDRSGSYNEQFF.